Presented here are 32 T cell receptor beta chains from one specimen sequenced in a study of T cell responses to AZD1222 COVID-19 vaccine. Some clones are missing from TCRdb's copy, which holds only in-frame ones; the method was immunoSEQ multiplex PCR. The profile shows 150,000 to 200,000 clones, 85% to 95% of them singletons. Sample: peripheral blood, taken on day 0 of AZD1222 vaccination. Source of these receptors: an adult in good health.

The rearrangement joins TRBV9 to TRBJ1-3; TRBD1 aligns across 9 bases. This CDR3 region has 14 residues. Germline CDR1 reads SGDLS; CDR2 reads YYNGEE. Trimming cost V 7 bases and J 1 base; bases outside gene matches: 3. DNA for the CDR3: TGTGCCAGCGGTGGACAGGGGTCTGGAAACACCATATATTTT. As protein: CASGGQGSGNTIYF.

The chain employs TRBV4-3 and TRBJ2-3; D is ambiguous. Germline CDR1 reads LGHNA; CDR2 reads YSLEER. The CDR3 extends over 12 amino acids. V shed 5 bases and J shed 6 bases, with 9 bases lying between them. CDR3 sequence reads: CASSYNLDTQYF. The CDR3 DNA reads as TGCGCCAGCAGCTACAATCTGGATACGCAGTATTTT.

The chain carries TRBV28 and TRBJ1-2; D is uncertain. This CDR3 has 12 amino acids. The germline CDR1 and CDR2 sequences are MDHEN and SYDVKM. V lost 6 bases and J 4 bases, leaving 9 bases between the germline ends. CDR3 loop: CASSKPVYGYTF. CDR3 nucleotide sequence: TGTGCCAGCAGCAAACCAGTCTATGGCTACACCTTC.

The CDR3 DNA is TGCGCCAGCAGCCCCCTTCTGGGGCCAGGCGAAAAACTGTTTTTT. Translating it yields CASSPLLGPGEKLFF. The chain is built from TRBV5-1 and TRBJ1-4; TRBD1 is a possible D gene (5 bases). V lost 4 bases and J 8 bases, leaving 18 bases between the germline ends. The CDR3 length is 15 residues. In germline, CDR1 is SGHRS, CDR2 YFSETQ.

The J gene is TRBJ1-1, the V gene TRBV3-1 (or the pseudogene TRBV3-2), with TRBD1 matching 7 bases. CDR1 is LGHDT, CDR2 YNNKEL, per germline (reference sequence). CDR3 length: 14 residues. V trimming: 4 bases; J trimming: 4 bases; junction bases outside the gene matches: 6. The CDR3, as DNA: TGTGCCAGCAGCCGACAGGGTGGATTCACTGAAGCTTTCTTT. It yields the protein CASSRQGGFTEAFF.

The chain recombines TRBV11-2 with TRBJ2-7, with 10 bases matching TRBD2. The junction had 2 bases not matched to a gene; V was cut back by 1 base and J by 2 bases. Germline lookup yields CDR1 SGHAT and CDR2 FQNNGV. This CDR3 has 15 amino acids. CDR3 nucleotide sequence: TGTGCCAGCAGCTTAGTCCTAGCGGGGGCCTACGAGCAGTACTTC. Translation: CASSLVLAGAYEQYF. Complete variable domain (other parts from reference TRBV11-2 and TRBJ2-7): EAGVAQSPRYKIIEKRQSVAFWCNPISGHATLYWYQQILGQGPKLLIQFQNNGVVDDSQLPKDRFSAERLKGVDSTLKIQPAKLEDSAVYLCASSLVLAGAYEQYFGPGTRLTVT.

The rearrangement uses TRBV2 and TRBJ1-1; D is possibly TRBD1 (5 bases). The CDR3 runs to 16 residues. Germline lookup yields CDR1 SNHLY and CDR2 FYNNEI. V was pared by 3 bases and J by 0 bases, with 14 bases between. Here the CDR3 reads CASSDGGRGLNTEAFF. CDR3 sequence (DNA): TGTGCCAGCAGTGACGGGGGTAGGGGACTGAACACTGAAGCTTTCTTT.

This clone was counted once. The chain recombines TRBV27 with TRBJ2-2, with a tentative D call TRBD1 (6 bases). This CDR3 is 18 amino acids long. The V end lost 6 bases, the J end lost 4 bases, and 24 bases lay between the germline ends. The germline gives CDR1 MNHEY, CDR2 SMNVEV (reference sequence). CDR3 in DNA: TGTGCCAGCAGACAACTCAGGGGTCATTTATCCGGCACCGGGGAGCTGTTTTTT. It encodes CASRQLRGHLSGTGELFF.

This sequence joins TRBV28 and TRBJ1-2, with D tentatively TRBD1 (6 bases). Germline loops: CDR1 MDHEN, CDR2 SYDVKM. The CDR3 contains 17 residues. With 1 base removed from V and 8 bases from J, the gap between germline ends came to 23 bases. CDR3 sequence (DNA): TGTGCCAGCAGTTTATCGGGCAGGGGTCGGTCTTCTTCGGGCTACACCTTC. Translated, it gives CASSLSGRGRSSSGYTF.

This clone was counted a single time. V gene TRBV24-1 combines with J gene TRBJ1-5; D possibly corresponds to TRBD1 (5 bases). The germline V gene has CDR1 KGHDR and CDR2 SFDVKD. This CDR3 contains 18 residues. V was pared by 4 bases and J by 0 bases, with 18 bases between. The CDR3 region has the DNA TGTGCCACCAGTGAGGATCGCGGCAGGGCCTATAGCAATCAGCCCCAGCATTTT. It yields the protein CATSEDRGRAYSNQPQHF.

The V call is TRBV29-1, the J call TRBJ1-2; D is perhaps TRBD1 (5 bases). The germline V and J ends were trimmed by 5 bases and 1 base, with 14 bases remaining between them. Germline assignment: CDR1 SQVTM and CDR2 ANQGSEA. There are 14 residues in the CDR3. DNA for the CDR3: TGCAGCGTTTCGCTGCAGGGATATAACTATGGCTACACCTTC. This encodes CSVSLQGYNYGYTF.

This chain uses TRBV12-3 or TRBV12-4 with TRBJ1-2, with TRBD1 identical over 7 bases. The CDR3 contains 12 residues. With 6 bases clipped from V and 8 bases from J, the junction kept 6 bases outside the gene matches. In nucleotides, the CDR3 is TGTGCCAGCAGCCCACAGGGGCTGGGCTACACCTTC. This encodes CASSPQGLGYTF.

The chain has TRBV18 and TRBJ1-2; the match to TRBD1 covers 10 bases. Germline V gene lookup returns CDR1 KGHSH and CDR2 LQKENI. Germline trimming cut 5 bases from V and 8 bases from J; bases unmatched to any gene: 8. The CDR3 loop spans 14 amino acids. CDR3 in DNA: TGTGCCAGCTCATCCTCCGGGACAGGGGAAGGCTACACCTTC. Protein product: CASSSSGTGEGYTF.

The CDR3 sequence: CASSLGQYQETQYF. DNA of the CDR3: TGTGCCAGCAGCTTAGGGCAGTACCAAGAGACCCAGTACTTC. This chain links TRBV7-9 with TRBJ2-5; D gene unclear. V shed 1 base and J shed 0 bases, with 6 bases lying between them. The germline V gene has CDR1 SEHNR and CDR2 FQNEAQ (reference sequence). There are 14 residues in the CDR3.

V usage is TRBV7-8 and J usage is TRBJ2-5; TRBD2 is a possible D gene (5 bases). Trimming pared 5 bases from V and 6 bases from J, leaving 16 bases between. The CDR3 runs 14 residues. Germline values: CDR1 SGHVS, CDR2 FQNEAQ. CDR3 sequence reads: CASSHRRIGKTQYF. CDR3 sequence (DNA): TGTGCCAGCAGCCACCGGAGGATCGGGAAGACCCAGTACTTC.

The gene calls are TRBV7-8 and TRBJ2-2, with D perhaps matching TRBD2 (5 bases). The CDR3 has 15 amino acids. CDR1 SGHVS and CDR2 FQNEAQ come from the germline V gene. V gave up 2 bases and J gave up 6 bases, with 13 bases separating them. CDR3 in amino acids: CASSLLMAGSGELFF. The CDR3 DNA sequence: TGTGCCAGCAGCTTACTTATGGCGGGCTCCGGGGAGCTGTTTTTT.

CDR3 coding DNA: TGTGCCAGCAGCAAAGGGGATTTACCCCAGCATTTT. It encodes CASSKGDLPQHF. This chain connects TRBV21-1 to TRBJ1-5. TRBV21-1 is shown as a pseudogene. The CDR3 covers 12 residues.

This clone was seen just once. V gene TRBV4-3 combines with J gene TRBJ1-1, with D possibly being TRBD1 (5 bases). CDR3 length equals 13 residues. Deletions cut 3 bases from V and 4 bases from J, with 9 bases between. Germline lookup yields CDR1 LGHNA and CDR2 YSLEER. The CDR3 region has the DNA TGCGCCAGCAGCCAGGGGGTGGGCACTGAAGCTTTCTTT. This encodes CASSQGVGTEAFF.

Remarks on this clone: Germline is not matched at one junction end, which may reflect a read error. For the CDR3, the DNA is TGTGCCAGCAGCCAAGAGAAACGCAGGGGACCCGAATTT. This gives the protein CASSQEKRRGPEF. The rearrangement uses TRBV3-1 (or the pseudogene TRBV3-2) and TRBJ1-1; a weak D match, TRBD1 (6 bases). This CDR3 comprises 13 residues. The germline CDR1 and CDR2 sequences are LGHDT and YNNKEL (reference sequence).

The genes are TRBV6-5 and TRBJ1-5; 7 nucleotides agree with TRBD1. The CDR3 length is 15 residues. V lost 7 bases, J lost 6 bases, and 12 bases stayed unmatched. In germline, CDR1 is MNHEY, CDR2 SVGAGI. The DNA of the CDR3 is TGTGCCAGCAATACACAGGGGAGGGCGAGTCAGCCCCAGCATTTT. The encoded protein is CASNTQGRASQPQHF.

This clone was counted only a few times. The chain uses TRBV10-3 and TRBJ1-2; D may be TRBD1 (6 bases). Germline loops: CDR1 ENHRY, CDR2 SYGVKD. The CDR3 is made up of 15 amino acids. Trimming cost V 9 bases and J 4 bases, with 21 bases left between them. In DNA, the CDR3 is TGTGCCATAACTAACTCAGGGGCCAGAGGCTATGGCTACACCTTC. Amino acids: CAITNSGARGYGYTF.

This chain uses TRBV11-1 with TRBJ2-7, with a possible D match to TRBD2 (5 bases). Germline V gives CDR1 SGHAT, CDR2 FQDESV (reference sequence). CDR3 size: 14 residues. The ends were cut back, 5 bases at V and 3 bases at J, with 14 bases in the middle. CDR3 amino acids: CASSLSNGGYEQYF. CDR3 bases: TGTGCCAGCAGCCTCTCGAACGGAGGCTACGAGCAGTACTTC.

CDR3 residues: CASSLSANTEAFF. CDR3 DNA sequence: TGTGCCAGCAGCCTCAGCGCGAACACTGAAGCTTTCTTT. V usage is TRBV5-8 and J usage is TRBJ1-1; D gene ambiguous. V was trimmed by 4 bases and J by 1 base, leaving 8 bases between them. There are 13 residues in the CDR3. Per the germline V gene, CDR1 is SGHTS and CDR2 is YDEGEE.

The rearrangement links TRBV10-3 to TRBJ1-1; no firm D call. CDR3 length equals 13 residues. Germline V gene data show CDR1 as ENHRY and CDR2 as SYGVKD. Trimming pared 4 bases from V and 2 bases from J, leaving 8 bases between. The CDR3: CAISGTSNTEAFF. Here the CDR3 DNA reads TGTGCCATCAGTGGGACTTCTAACACTGAAGCTTTCTTT.

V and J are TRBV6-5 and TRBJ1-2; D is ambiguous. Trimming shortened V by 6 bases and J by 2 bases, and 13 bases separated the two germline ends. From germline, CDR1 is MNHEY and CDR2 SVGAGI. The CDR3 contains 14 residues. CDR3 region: CASSTKATNYGYTF. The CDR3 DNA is TGTGCCAGCAGCACCAAAGCGACCAACTATGGCTACACCTTC.

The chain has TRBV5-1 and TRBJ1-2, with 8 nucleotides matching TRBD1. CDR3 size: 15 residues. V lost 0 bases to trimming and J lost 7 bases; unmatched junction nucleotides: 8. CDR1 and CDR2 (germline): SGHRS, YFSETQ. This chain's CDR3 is CASSLGQGAFSGYTF. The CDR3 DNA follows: TGCGCCAGCAGCTTGGGCCAGGGGGCGTTCTCTGGCTACACCTTC. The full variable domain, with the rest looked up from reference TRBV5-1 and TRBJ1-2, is KAGVTQTPRYLIKTRGQQVTLSCSPISGHRSVSWYQQTPGQGLQFLFEYFSETQRNKGNFPGRFSGRQFSNSRSEMNVSTLELGDSALYLCASSLGQGAFSGYTFGSGTRLTVV.

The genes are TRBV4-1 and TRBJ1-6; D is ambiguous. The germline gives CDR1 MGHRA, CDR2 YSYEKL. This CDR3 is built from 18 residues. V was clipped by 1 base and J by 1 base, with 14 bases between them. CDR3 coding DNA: TGCGCCAGCAGCCAAGGCAAGGGTAGCAAATCCTATAATTCACCCCTCCACTTT. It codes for CASSQGKGSKSYNSPLHF.

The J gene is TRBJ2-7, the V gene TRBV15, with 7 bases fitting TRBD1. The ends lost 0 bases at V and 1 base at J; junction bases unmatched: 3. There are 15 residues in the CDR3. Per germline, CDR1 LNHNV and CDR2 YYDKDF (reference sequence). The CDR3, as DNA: TGTGCCACCAGCAGAGAAGGGGGCTGGTCCTACGAGCAGTACTTC. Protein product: CATSREGGWSYEQYF.

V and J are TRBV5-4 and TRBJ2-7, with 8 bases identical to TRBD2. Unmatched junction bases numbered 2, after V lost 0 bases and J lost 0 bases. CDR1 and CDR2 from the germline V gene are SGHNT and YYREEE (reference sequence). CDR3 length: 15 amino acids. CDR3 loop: CASSLGGGSSYEQYF. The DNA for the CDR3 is TGTGCCAGCAGCTTGGGCGGGGGGAGCTCCTACGAGCAGTACTTC.

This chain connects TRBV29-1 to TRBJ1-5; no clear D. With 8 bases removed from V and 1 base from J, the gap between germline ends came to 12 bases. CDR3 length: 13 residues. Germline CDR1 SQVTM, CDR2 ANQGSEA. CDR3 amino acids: CSFTGGSNQPQHF. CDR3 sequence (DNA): TGCAGCTTCACGGGAGGGAGCAATCAGCCCCAGCATTTT.

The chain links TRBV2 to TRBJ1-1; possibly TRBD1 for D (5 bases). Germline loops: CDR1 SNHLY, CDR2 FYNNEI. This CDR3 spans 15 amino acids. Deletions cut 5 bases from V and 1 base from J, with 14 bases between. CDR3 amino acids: CASSTGGGSNTEAFF. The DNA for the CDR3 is TGTGCCAGCAGTACGGGGGGGGGATCGAACACTGAAGCTTTCTTT.

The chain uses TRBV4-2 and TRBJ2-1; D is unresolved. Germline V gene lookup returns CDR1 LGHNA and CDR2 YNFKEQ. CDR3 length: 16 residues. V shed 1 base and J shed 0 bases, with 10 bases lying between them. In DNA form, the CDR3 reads TGTGCCAGCAGCCAAGCCCAATCATCCTCCTACAATGAGCAGTTCTTC. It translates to CASSQAQSSSYNEQFF.